The 22 T cell receptor beta chains below come from one sample, sequenced in a study of blood T cell repertoires in COVID-19. The method was immunoSEQ multiplex PCR; TCRdb's version includes in-frame clones alone and lacks a portion of them. The data contain 180,000 or so clones, approximately 89% of them singletons. Input material: PBMCs or T cells enriched from blood (not recorded which). The receptors here all came from a man in his forties who had recovered from COVID-19.

V gene TRBV10-2 combines with J gene TRBJ2-4; 9 nucleotides line up with TRBD2. The germline gives CDR1 WSHSY, CDR2 SAAADI. Losses at the gene ends were 3 bases for V and 6 bases for J; bases not matched to a gene: 6. This CDR3 has 15 residues. The CDR3 here is CASSDIAGVRNIQYF. CDR3 bases: TGCGCCAGCAGTGATATAGCGGGAGTGAGAAACATTCAGTACTTC.

The CDR3 nucleotides are TGTGCCAGTAGTATAACTGAGACAGGGACTGAAGCTTTCTTT. It translates to CASSITETGTEAFF. V and J are TRBV19 and TRBJ1-1; 7 positions agree with TRBD1. CDR1 LNHDA and CDR2 SQIVND come from the germline V gene (reference sequence). J lost 5 bases, V lost 2 bases, and 5 bases had no gene match. This CDR3 comprises 14 residues.

The chain employs TRBV27 and TRBJ2-1; 14 nucleotides agree with TRBD2. This CDR3 is 19 amino acids long. Germline loops: CDR1 MNHEY, CDR2 SMNVEV (reference sequence). V lost 5 bases to trimming and J lost 1 base; unmatched junction nucleotides: 10. The CDR3 nucleotides read TGTGCCAGCAGTCCATCACCGGGACTAGCGGGAGCATCCTACAATGAGCAGTTCTTC. Translated, it gives CASSPSPGLAGASYNEQFF.

This clone was seen only once. J is TRBJ2-2 and V is TRBV30, with 7 bases identical to TRBD1. This CDR3 is 17 amino acids long. The V segment lost 0 bases and the J segment 3 bases; nucleotides outside the gene matches: 10. The V gene's germline CDR1 is GTSNPN and CDR2 SVGIG (reference sequence). The CDR3 is CAWSVRRGQSYTGELFF. CDR3 in DNA: TGTGCCTGGAGTGTACGTAGGGGACAGAGCTACACCGGGGAGCTGTTTTTT.

This chain joins TRBV19 and TRBJ1-5; no definite D call. Looked up from germline, CDR1 is LNHDA and CDR2 is SQIVND (reference sequence). The CDR3 is made up of 14 amino acids. Between the trimmed V and J ends, which lost 6 bases and 9 bases, there was a span of 18 bases. This CDR3 reads CASRDAGKIGPQHF. The CDR3 nucleotides read TGTGCCAGTAGAGACGCGGGGAAGATAGGGCCCCAGCATTTT.

The V and J genes are TRBV19 and TRBJ1-2; D gene unclear. This CDR3 region has 13 residues. Germline V lookup: CDR1 LNHDA, CDR2 SQIVND (reference sequence). V was trimmed by 3 bases and J by 7 bases, leaving 12 bases between them. The chain's CDR3 is CASSMAREGGYTF. CDR3 nucleotide sequence: TGTGCCAGTAGTATGGCGAGGGAGGGTGGCTACACCTTC.

This clone showed up just once. This chain uses TRBV9 with TRBJ2-7; D gene ambiguous. Germline loops: CDR1 SGDLS, CDR2 YYNGEE. Trimming removed 0 bases from V and 2 bases from J, with 9 bases in between. CDR3 length: 14 residues. The CDR3 region is CASSVDHGPYEQYF. In DNA, the CDR3 is TGTGCCAGCAGCGTAGATCACGGTCCCTACGAGCAGTACTTC.

The chain uses TRBV5-8 and TRBJ2-7; tentatively, D is TRBD1 (6 bases). The CDR3 consists of 13 residues. Germline CDR1 is SGHTS and CDR2 is YDEGEE. V was trimmed by 0 bases and J by 6 bases, leaving 10 bases between them. CDR3 region: CASSLVQGFEQYF. The CDR3 nucleotides are TGTGCCAGCAGCTTGGTCCAGGGGTTCGAGCAGTACTTC.

This clone was seen ten or more times. The chain has TRBV2 and TRBJ1-2; 11 bases map to TRBD1. Germline V gene data show CDR1 as SNHLY and CDR2 as FYNNEI. CDR3 length: 13 residues. Losses at the gene ends were 4 bases for V and 7 bases for J; bases not matched to a gene: 2. This CDR3 is CASSGTGGGGYTF. The CDR3 DNA reads TGTGCCAGCAGTGGGACAGGGGGCGGTGGCTACACCTTC.

This chain uses TRBV28 with TRBJ2-6; D is unresolved. The CDR3 length is 14 residues. The V end was cut by 6 bases, the J end by 0 bases, with 6 bases between. Germline V CDR1 and CDR2: MDHEN, SYDVKM. DNA for the CDR3: TGTGCCAGCAGAAGGAGCTCTGGGGCCAACGTCCTGACTTTC. It specifies CASRRSSGANVLTF.

J is TRBJ2-3 and V is TRBV27; D is unclear. This CDR3 region has 13 residues. Per the germline V gene, CDR1 is MNHEY and CDR2 is SMNVEV (reference sequence). Trimming took 2 bases from V and 7 from J, leaving 10 bases between them. In DNA form, the CDR3 reads TGTGCCAGCAGTTTAGGTCCGGTTTATACGCAGTATTTT. This encodes CASSLGPVYTQYF.

The chain couples TRBV15 to TRBJ2-7, with D possibly TRBD2 on 6 matching bases. Germline V lookup: CDR1 LNHNV, CDR2 YYDKDF (reference sequence). The germline V and J ends were trimmed by 8 bases and 2 bases, with 10 bases remaining between them. This CDR3 region has 12 residues. CDR3 sequence reads: CATSTGAYEQYF. For the CDR3, the DNA is TGTGCCACCTCTACGGGGGCCTACGAGCAGTACTTC. Looking up the rest from reference TRBV15 and TRBJ2-7 gives the full variable domain: DAMVIQNPRYQVTQFGKPVTLSCSQTLNHNVMYWYQQKSSQAPKLLFHYYDKDFNNEADTPDNFQSRRPNTSFCFLDIRSPGLGDTAMYLCATSTGAYEQYFGPGTRLTVT.

This clone appeared a few times. The rearrangement uses TRBV30 and TRBJ1-1, with 9 bases that match TRBD1. The V gene end was trimmed by 7 bases and the J gene end by 1 base; junction bases not matched to a gene: 7. The CDR3 has 14 amino acids. Germline V gene data show CDR1 as GTSNPN and CDR2 as SVGIG (reference sequence). The chain's CDR3 is CASKTGGENTEAFF. The DNA of the CDR3 is TGTGCCTCAAAAACAGGGGGCGAGAACACTGAAGCTTTCTTT.

The genes are TRBV25-1 and TRBJ1-1, with D uncertain. Germline CDR1 is MGHDK and CDR2 is SYGVNS. Trimming left V 4 bases short and J 5 bases short, with 14 bases between. CDR3 length: 14 amino acids. The CDR3 DNA sequence: TGTGCCAGCAGTGCCAGAACTAGAATGACTGAAGCTTTCTTT. Translating gives CASSARTRMTEAFF.

This clone was counted a few times. This rearrangement joins TRBV19 to TRBJ1-2; D is possibly TRBD1 (6 bases). The CDR3 consists of 15 residues. V was shortened by 3 bases and J by 3 bases, with 14 bases between the two germline ends. Germline loops: CDR1 LNHDA, CDR2 SQIVND (reference sequence). Written as DNA, the CDR3 is TGTGCCAGTAGTATTGTGGGGGCCGGGGACTATGGCTACACCTTC. It is translated as CASSIVGAGDYGYTF.

CDR3 DNA: TGTGCCAGCAGTGAATATAGGGGCGACGGGAACACTGAAGCTTTCTTT. Translated, it gives CASSEYRGDGNTEAFF. The gene calls are TRBV25-1 and TRBJ1-1; maybe TRBD1 (5 bases). This CDR3 has 16 residues. V shed 0 bases and J shed 1 base, with 12 bases lying between them. Looked up from germline, CDR1 is MGHDK and CDR2 is SYGVNS.

The table lists this clone with a few counts. Other DNA variants within this sample encode the same CDR3. This chain connects TRBV29-1 to TRBJ1-1, with D possibly matching TRBD1 (6 bases). This CDR3 has 13 residues. The germline V and J ends were trimmed by 7 bases and 2 bases, with 14 bases remaining between them. Germline lookup yields CDR1 SQVTM and CDR2 ANQGSEA. The CDR3 sequence is CSGSGHLNTEAFF. CDR3 DNA: TGCAGCGGTTCGGGACACCTTAACACTGAAGCTTTCTTT.

This clone was seen only once. The V gene is TRBV19, the J gene TRBJ1-2; D is unresolved. The germline CDR1 and CDR2 sequences are LNHDA and SQIVND (reference sequence). The CDR3 length is 16 residues. Trimming took 3 bases from V and 2 from J, leaving 16 bases between them. DNA for the CDR3: TGTGCCAGTAGTATTTTAAGAGAACTACGCAACTATGGCTACACCTTC. Protein sequence: CASSILRELRNYGYTF. Full variable domain (outside the CDR3, taken from reference TRBV19 and TRBJ1-2): DGGITQSPKYLFRKEGQNVTLSCEQNLNHDAMYWYRQDPGQGLRLIYYSQIVNDFQKGDIAEGYSVSREKKESFPLTVTSAQKNPTAFYLCASSILRELRNYGYTFGSGTRLTVV.

The V gene is TRBV2, the J gene TRBJ1-1; maybe TRBD1 (6 bases). V shed 1 base and J shed 3 bases, with 15 bases lying between them. Germline lookup yields CDR1 SNHLY and CDR2 FYNNEI. The CDR3 runs 16 residues. CDR3 DNA: TGTGCCAGCAGTGAAGTGGTAACAGGGAGGGACACTGAAGCTTTCTTT. This sequence encodes CASSEVVTGRDTEAFF.

The rearrangement uses TRBV5-1 and TRBJ1-4; the match to TRBD1 covers 7 bases. Germline V gene data show CDR1 as SGHRS and CDR2 as YFSETQ. V shed 3 bases and J 5 bases; nucleotides not matched to a gene: 7. The CDR3 length is 15 residues. CDR3 bases: TGCGCCAGCAGCTCCCGGACAGGAGGAAATGAAAAACTGTTTTTT. As protein: CASSSRTGGNEKLFF. Based on the CDR3 plus reference TRBV5-1 and TRBJ1-4, the full variable domain is KAGVTQTPRYLIKTRGQQVTLSCSPISGHRSVSWYQQTPGQGLQFLFEYFSETQRNKGNFPGRFSGRQFSNSRSEMNVSTLELGDSALYLCASSSRTGGNEKLFFGSGTQLSVL.

For the CDR3, the DNA is TGTGCCTGGAGTGGAGGGGGTTGGGGCTACACCTTC. Amino acids: CAWSGGGWGYTF. The J gene is TRBJ1-2, the V gene TRBV30, with D tentatively TRBD1 (6 bases). Trimming removed 1 base from V and 8 bases from J, with 11 bases in between. The CDR3 spans 12 residues. The germline V gene has CDR1 GTSNPN and CDR2 SVGIG (reference sequence).

CDR3 DNA sequence: TGTGCCAGCAGCTTAGGATTCTTCGGTAGCAATCAGCCCCAGCATTTT. This sequence encodes CASSLGFFGSNQPQHF. The rearrangement links TRBV7-8 to TRBJ1-5; the D is unclear. Germline V gene lookup returns CDR1 SGHVS and CDR2 FQNEAQ. V gave up 1 base and J gave up 0 bases, with 10 bases separating them. The CDR3 has 16 amino acids.